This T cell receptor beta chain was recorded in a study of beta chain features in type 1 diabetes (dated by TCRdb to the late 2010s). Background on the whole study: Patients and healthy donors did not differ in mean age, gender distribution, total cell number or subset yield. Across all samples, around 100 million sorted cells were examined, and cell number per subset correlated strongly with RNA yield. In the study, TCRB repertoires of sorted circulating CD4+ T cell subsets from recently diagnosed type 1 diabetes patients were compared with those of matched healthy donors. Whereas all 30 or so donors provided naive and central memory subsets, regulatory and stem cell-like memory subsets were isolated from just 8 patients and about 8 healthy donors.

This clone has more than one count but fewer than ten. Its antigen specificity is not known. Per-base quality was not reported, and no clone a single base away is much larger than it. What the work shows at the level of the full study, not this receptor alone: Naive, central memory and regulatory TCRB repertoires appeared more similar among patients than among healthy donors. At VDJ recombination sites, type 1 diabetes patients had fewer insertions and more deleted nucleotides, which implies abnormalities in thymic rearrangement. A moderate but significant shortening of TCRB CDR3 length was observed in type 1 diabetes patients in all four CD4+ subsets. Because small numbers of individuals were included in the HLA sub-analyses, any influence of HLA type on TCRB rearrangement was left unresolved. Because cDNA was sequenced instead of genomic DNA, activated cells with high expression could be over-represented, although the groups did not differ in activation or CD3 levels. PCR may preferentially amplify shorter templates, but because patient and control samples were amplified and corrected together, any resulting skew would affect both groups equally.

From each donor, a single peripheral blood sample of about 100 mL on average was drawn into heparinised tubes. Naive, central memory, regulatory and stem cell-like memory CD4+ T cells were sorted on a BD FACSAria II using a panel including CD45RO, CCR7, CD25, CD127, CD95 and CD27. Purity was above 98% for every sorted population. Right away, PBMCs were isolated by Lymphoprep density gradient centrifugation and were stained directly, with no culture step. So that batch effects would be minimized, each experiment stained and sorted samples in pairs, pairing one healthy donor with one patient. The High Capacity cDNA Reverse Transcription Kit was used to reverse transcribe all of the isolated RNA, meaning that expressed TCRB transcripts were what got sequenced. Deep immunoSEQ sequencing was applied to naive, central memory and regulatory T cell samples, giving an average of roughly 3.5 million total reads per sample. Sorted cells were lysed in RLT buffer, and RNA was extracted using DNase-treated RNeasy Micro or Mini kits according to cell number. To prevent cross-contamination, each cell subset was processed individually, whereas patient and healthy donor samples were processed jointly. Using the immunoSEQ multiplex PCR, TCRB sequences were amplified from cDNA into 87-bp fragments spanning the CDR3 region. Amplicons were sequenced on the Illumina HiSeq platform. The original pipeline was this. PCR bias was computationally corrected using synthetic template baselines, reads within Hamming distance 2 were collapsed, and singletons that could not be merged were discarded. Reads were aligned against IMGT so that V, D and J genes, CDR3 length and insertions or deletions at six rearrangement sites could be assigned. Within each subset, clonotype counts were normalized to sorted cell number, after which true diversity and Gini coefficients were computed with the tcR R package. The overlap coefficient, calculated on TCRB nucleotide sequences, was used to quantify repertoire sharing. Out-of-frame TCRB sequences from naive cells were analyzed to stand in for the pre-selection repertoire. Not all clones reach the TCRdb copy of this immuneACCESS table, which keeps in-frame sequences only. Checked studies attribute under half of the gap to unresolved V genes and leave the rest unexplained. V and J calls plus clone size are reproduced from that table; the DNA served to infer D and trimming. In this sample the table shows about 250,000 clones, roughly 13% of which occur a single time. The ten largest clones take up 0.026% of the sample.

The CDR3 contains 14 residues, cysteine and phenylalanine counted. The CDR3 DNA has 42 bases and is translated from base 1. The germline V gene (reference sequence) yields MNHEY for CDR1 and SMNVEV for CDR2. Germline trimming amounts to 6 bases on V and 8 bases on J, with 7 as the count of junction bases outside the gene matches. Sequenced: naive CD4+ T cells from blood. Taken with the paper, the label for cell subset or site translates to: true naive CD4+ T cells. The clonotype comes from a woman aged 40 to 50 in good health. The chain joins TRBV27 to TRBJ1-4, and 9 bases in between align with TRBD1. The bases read TGTGCCAGCAGCAGGGACAGGGCAGGCGAAAAACTGTTTTTT. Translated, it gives CASSRDRAGEKLFF.